These 21 T cell receptor beta chains came from one sample sequenced in a study of T cell changes during pregnancy in multiple sclerosis. The method was immunoSEQ multiplex PCR; TCRdb's version includes in-frame clones alone and lacks a portion of them. The sample lists approximately 40,000 clones, about 92% occurring once. This specimen consisted of CD8+ T cells from peripheral blood mononuclear cells, obtained in the third trimester of pregnancy. Every receptor here comes from a female donor with multiple sclerosis, enrolled in a pregnancy study.

V and J are TRBV27 and TRBJ2-5; D perhaps matches TRBD2 (6 bases). The CDR3 spans 14 residues. Between the trimmed V and J ends, which lost 6 bases and 4 bases, there was a span of 15 bases. The germline V gene has CDR1 MNHEY and CDR2 SMNVEV (reference sequence). In nucleotides, the CDR3 is TGTGCCAGCAGGGACTACTACTCCTCAGAGACCCAGTACTTC. Translating gives CASRDYYSSETQYF.

This clone was recorded once. The chain is built from TRBV27 and TRBJ2-7; the D is unclear. Trimming pared 6 bases from V and 0 bases from J, leaving 15 bases between. CDR1 and CDR2 (germline): MNHEY, SMNVEV (reference sequence). The CDR3 has 15 residues. The CDR3 region has the DNA TGTGCCAGCAGCCCAGGTCCGGAACTCTCCTACGAGCAGTACTTC. This sequence encodes CASSPGPELSYEQYF.

The J gene is TRBJ1-1, the V gene TRBV5-1; 7 bases map to TRBD1. CDR1 is SGHRS, CDR2 YFSETQ, per germline. The V gene end was trimmed by 0 bases and the J gene end by 6 bases; junction bases not matched to a gene: 2. The CDR3 is 13 residues long. CDR3 sequence reads: CASSLEGAAEAFF. The CDR3 DNA reads as TGCGCCAGCAGCTTGGAGGGGGCTGCTGAAGCTTTCTTT. The variable domain in full, completed from reference TRBV5-1 and TRBJ1-1, reads KAGVTQTPRYLIKTRGQQVTLSCSPISGHRSVSWYQQTPGQGLQFLFEYFSETQRNKGNFPGRFSGRQFSNSRSEMNVSTLELGDSALYLCASSLEGAAEAFFGQGTRLTVV.

The chain has TRBV4-1 and TRBJ1-6; TRBD1 agrees at 9 bases. The germline CDR1 and CDR2 sequences are MGHRA and YSYEKL. The CDR3 runs to 16 residues. Unmatched junction bases numbered 5, after V lost 0 bases and J lost 8 bases. The CDR3 loop reads CASSQEEGTGHSPLHF. The CDR3 nucleotides read TGCGCCAGCAGCCAAGAGGAAGGGACAGGGCATTCACCCCTCCACTTT.

The V call is TRBV5-4, the J call TRBJ1-1; the D is unclear. This CDR3 is built from 13 residues. V was trimmed by 0 bases and J by 1 base, leaving 4 bases between them. The V gene's germline CDR1 is SGHNT and CDR2 YYREEE (reference sequence). The CDR3 spells CASSLGRNTEAFF. Written as DNA, the CDR3 is TGTGCCAGCAGCTTGGGGAGGAACACTGAAGCTTTCTTT. Full variable domain (missing parts from reference TRBV5-4 and TRBJ1-1): ETGVTQSPTHLIKTRGQQVTLRCSSQSGHNTVSWYQQALGQGPQFIFQYYREEENGRGNFPPRFSGLQFPNYSSELNVNALELDDSALYLCASSLGRNTEAFFGQGTRLTVV.

The V call is TRBV28, the J call TRBJ2-5, with D perhaps matching TRBD2 (5 bases). Trimming cost V 3 bases and J 11 bases, with 16 bases left between them. The CDR3 length is 13 residues. The germline CDR1 and CDR2 sequences are MDHEN and SYDVKM. The DNA for the CDR3 is TGTGCCAGCAGTTTGGCCGAGCCTGGGGAGCAGTACTTC. Translating it yields CASSLAEPGEQYF.

The gene calls are TRBV4-3 and TRBJ2-7, with 10 bases identical to TRBD2. Per germline, CDR1 LGHNA and CDR2 YSLEER. The CDR3 totals 15 residues. The ends lost 4 bases at V and 3 bases at J; junction bases unmatched: 6. The CDR3 DNA is TGCGCCAGCAGCCTAATAGCGGGAGGAGACTACGAGCAGTACTTC. Protein sequence: CASSLIAGGDYEQYF.

This chain connects TRBV27 to TRBJ1-1, with no clear D. There are 12 residues in the CDR3. V was shortened by 4 bases and J by 4 bases, with 7 bases between the two germline ends. The germline CDR1 and CDR2 sequences are MNHEY and SMNVEV (reference sequence). CDR3 nucleotide sequence: TGTGCCAGCAGTTCCGTGAGCACTGAAGCTTTCTTT. Translating gives CASSSVSTEAFF.

The rearrangement uses TRBV11-3 and TRBJ2-4; 7 nucleotides match TRBD2. The CDR3 length is 13 residues. Trimming at V came to 6 bases and at J to 5 bases, leaving 4 bases not matched to a gene. Germline CDR1 is SGHNT and CDR2 is YENEEA. The CDR3 sequence: CASSGREQNIQYF. Written as DNA, the CDR3 is TGTGCCAGCAGTGGGAGGGAGCAAAACATTCAGTACTTC.

The rearrangement joins TRBV5-6 to TRBJ2-1; TRBD2 matches at 9 bases. Germline V lookup: CDR1 SGHDT, CDR2 YYEEEE. This CDR3 comprises 17 residues. Unmatched junction bases numbered 7, after V lost 1 base and J lost 2 bases. The CDR3 loop reads CASSLPPSSGTYNEQFF. The CDR3 DNA follows: TGTGCCAGCAGCTTGCCACCGTCTAGCGGGACCTACAATGAGCAGTTCTTC.

V is TRBV7-2 and J is TRBJ2-1; TRBD2 aligns across 8 bases. V shed 2 bases, J shed 9 bases, and the junction held 6 bases outside the gene matches. The CDR3 is 14 residues long. The germline CDR1 and CDR2 sequences are SGHTA and FQGNSA. The CDR3 here is CASSLTSGSSEQFF. As DNA, the CDR3 is TGTGCCAGCAGCTTAACCAGCGGGAGCAGTGAGCAGTTCTTC.

The table lists this clone with a count of one. The chain uses TRBV11-3 and TRBJ2-1, with 15 bases fitting TRBD2. The CDR3 has 19 residues. V shed 5 bases, J shed 0 bases, and the junction held 8 bases outside the gene matches. Germline CDR1 reads SGHNT; CDR2 reads YENEEA. The CDR3 bases are TGTGCCAGCAGCAAAGGGACTAGCGGGAGGCCCAGCTCCTACAATGAGCAGTTCTTC. Protein: CASSKGTSGRPSSYNEQFF.

This chain uses TRBV19 with TRBJ1-2; 12 bases are shared with TRBD1. The CDR3 sequence is 14 residues long. V was pared by 6 bases and J by 7 bases, with 6 bases of the junction left unmatched. Germline CDR1 and CDR2: LNHDA and SQIVND (reference sequence). As DNA, the CDR3 is TGTGCCAGTAGAGGGGGGGACAGGGGGCCTGGCTACACCTTC. Translation gives CASRGGDRGPGYTF.

The CDR3 DNA sequence: TGTGCCAGCAGTAAAGGACAGGTCCGACAAGAGACCCAGTACTTC. Encoded protein: CASSKGQVRQETQYF. The chain uses TRBV28 and TRBJ2-5; 7 positions match TRBD1. The CDR3 runs 15 residues. Trimming removed 5 bases from V and 2 bases from J; junction bases left unmatched: 8. Per germline, CDR1 MDHEN and CDR2 SYDVKM.

The V and J genes are TRBV4-2 and TRBJ2-5, with 8 positions matching TRBD2. Trimming at V came to 0 bases and at J to 1 base, leaving 7 bases not matched to a gene. Germline-derived CDR1 and CDR2 are LGHNA and YNFKEQ. The CDR3 has 17 amino acids. The CDR3 coding sequence is TGTGCCAGCAGCCAAGATGGTGGCCTAGCGGGCCAAGAGACCCAGTACTTC. Amino acids: CASSQDGGLAGQETQYF.

The chain links TRBV10-1 to TRBJ2-7, with 8 bases identical to TRBD2. There are 18 residues in the CDR3. Germline lookup yields CDR1 WNHNN and CDR2 SYGVQD (reference sequence). The V gene end was trimmed by 7 bases and the J gene end by 2 bases; junction bases not matched to a gene: 19. The CDR3, as DNA: TGCGCCAGCACGAAACTTTGGGAGCGGGAGACCCCTCCCTACGAGCAGTACTTC. This sequence encodes CASTKLWERETPPYEQYF.

The chain carries TRBV4-3 and TRBJ2-6; D gene uncertain. The CDR3 spans 18 residues. Trimming removed 0 bases at V and 1 base at J, with 13 bases between. Germline assignment: CDR1 LGHNA and CDR2 YSLEER. The CDR3 region has the DNA TGCGCCAGCAGCCAAGAGGCCAGATTACTATCTGGGGCCAACGTCCTGACTTTC. Residues: CASSQEARLLSGANVLTF.

CDR3 sequence: CASSDRAGATDTQYF. CDR3 bases: TGTGCCAGCAGCGACCGAGCGGGTGCCACAGATACGCAGTATTTT. This chain connects TRBV6-4 to TRBJ2-3, with TRBD2 as a possible D gene (6 bases). Germline CDR1 MRHNA, CDR2 SNTAGT. The V and J ends lost 6 bases and 2 bases respectively, with 15 bases between them. There are 15 residues in the CDR3.

This chain joins TRBV11-2 and TRBJ1-2; tentatively, D is TRBD1 (6 bases). The V end lost 11 bases, the J end lost 12 bases, and 22 bases lay between the germline ends. Germline V gene data show CDR1 as SGHAT and CDR2 as FQNNGV. The CDR3 has 12 residues. CDR3 nucleotide sequence: TGTGCCGGGAAGGGGGACAACGTAGGTCACACCTTC. Translated, it gives CAGKGDNVGHTF.

This CDR3 reads CASTIAGGLGGELFF. CDR3 DNA sequence: TGCGCCAGCACCATAGCGGGAGGGTTGGGCGGGGAGCTGTTTTTT. This chain uses TRBV4-3 with TRBJ2-2, with 11 nucleotides matching TRBD2. J lost 7 bases, V lost 7 bases, and 8 bases had no gene match. Germline CDR1 is LGHNA and CDR2 is YSLEER. The CDR3 totals 15 residues.

This clone has a single count. The chain carries TRBV11-2 and TRBJ2-7, with TRBD2 identical over 8 bases. CDR1 is SGHAT, CDR2 FQNNGV, per germline. The CDR3 is 16 amino acids. The J segment lost 4 bases and the V segment lost 7 bases, leaving 15 bases of the junction unmatched. CDR3 coding DNA: TGTGCCAGCACCCCAGGCGGGAACGGGAGGGGGTACGAGCAGTACTTC. Translating gives CASTPGGNGRGYEQYF.